This TCR beta chain was recorded in a study of CD8 T cell repertoires and HIV-1 epitope variants. Study-level background: Twenty-five autologous and known Gag and Nef epitope variant peptides each stimulated T cells separately. Tested: three Gag epitope families, Nef HW9 and YT9. An uncultured baseline aliquot held 1M T cells.

Germline V gene sequence: CDR1 SGHDN, CDR2 FVKESK. The CDR3 extends over 12 amino acids. On this clone: The antigen is undetermined.

Here immunoSEQ multiplex PCR was the method, and the copy in TCRdb shows in-frame clones only, minus some. Counted here are around 2,500 clones, roughly 61% occurring once; the ten biggest clones make up 40% to 60%. Sequencing was done on a sample of cultured CD8+ T cells derived from PBMCs. The origin of this receptor is a male donor with HIV. The V call is TRBV14, the J call TRBJ2-1; TRBD2 aligns across 9 bases. CDR3 amino acids: CVVDSGSNEQFF. Written as DNA, the CDR3 is TGTGTCGTCGATAGCGGGAGTAATGAGCAGTTCTTC.